The next 32 T cell receptor beta chains were all read from a single sample in a study of T cell changes during pregnancy in multiple sclerosis. Here immunoSEQ multiplex PCR was the method, and the copy in TCRdb shows in-frame clones only, minus some. The table lists about 40,000 clones, more than 90% of them singletons. This sample comprised peripheral blood, obtained before pregnancy. These receptor sequences come from a female donor with multiple sclerosis, enrolled in a pregnancy study.

The rearrangement links TRBV7-9 to TRBJ2-1, with 7 nucleotides matching TRBD2. This CDR3 region has 16 residues. V lost 6 bases, J lost 0 bases, and 8 bases stayed unmatched. Germline values: CDR1 SEHNR, CDR2 FQNEAQ (reference sequence). As DNA, the CDR3 is TGTGCCAGCAGTCCCCCCAGCGGGAACTCCTACAATGAGCAGTTCTTC. The encoded protein is CASSPPSGNSYNEQFF.

The J gene is TRBJ2-1, the V gene TRBV5-1; 10 bases map to TRBD2. In germline, CDR1 is SGHRS, CDR2 YFSETQ. With 3 bases clipped from V and 12 bases from J, the junction kept 24 bases outside the gene matches. The CDR3 covers 19 residues. CDR3 sequence reads: CASSYYFGTSANVKIGQFF. The CDR3 coding sequence is TGCGCCAGCAGCTACTATTTCGGGACTAGCGCAAACGTTAAGATTGGGCAGTTCTTC.

The V and J genes are TRBV30 and TRBJ2-2; maybe TRBD2 (7 bases). CDR3 length: 14 amino acids. Germline assignment: CDR1 GTSNPN and CDR2 SVGIG (reference sequence). Trimming pared 1 base from V and 4 bases from J, leaving 10 bases between. CDR3 nucleotide sequence: TGTGCCTGGAGTGAGGGGGAGGGCACCGGGGAGCTGTTTTTT. Its translation: CAWSEGEGTGELFF.

This chain links TRBV14 with TRBJ1-2, with D maybe TRBD1 (6 bases). In germline, CDR1 is SGHDN, CDR2 FVKESK. CDR3 size: 15 residues. Trimming pared 2 bases from V and 2 bases from J, leaving 12 bases between. The CDR3 loop reads CASSQLDRANYGYTF. The CDR3 DNA is TGTGCCAGCAGCCAACTGGACAGAGCGAACTATGGCTACACCTTC.

The CDR3: CASSQLAGGIGGELFF. As DNA, the CDR3 is TGTGCCAGCAGCCAATTAGCGGGAGGGATTGGCGGGGAGCTGTTTTTT. This chain connects TRBV4-2 to TRBJ2-2; 11 positions match TRBD2. Germline V lookup: CDR1 LGHNA, CDR2 YNFKEQ. CDR3 size: 16 residues. V gave up 2 bases and J gave up 7 bases; unmatched junction bases: 6.

CDR3 coding DNA: TGTGCCAGCAGCGCCCGGACAGGGGGCGTGTACGAGCAGTACTTC. It translates to CASSARTGGVYEQYF. The V gene is TRBV7-9, the J gene TRBJ2-7; 11 bases match TRBD1. CDR3 size: 15 residues. V shed 5 bases, J shed 4 bases, and the junction held 7 bases outside the gene matches. Germline V gives CDR1 SEHNR, CDR2 FQNEAQ (reference sequence). Drawing the rest from reference TRBV7-9 and TRBJ2-7, the complete variable domain is DTGVSQNPRHKITKRGQNVTFRCDPISEHNRLYWYRQTLGQGPEFLTYFQNEAQLEKSRLLSDRFSAERPKGSFSTLEIQRTEQGDSAMYLCASSARTGGVYEQYFGPGTRLTVT.

The J gene is TRBJ2-6, the V gene TRBV2, with 7 bases lining up with TRBD1. Germline CDR1 is SNHLY and CDR2 is FYNNEI. There are 21 residues in the CDR3. Losses at the gene ends were 7 bases for V and 1 base for J; bases not matched to a gene: 22. As DNA, the CDR3 is TGTGCCAGCATGAAACCACTAACGGACAGGTCCTTCTTATCTGGGGCCAACGTCCTGACTTTC. It yields the protein CASMKPLTDRSFLSGANVLTF.

The rearrangement uses TRBV10-3 and TRBJ2-5, with 9 positions matching TRBD2. V lost 4 bases, J lost 4 bases, and 16 bases stayed unmatched. The CDR3 has 18 residues. CDR1 and CDR2 (germline): ENHRY, SYGVKD. The CDR3 DNA reads TGTGCCATCAGTGCTGGCCCGGGACTAGCCTCTATGGGAGAGACCCAGTACTTC. This sequence encodes CAISAGPGLASMGETQYF.

Worth noting for this clone: Likely a read error: the CDR3 ends without its conserved phenylalanine or tryptophan. The DNA is omitted, as the CDR3 cannot be located on it reliably, and the CDR3 follows TCRdb's listing. The chain has TRBV5-4 and TRBJ1-5; the D call TRBD1 from the table was never checked on the DNA. The CDR3 has 13 residues if both end residues are counted. The germline CDR1 and CDR2 sequences are SGHNT and YYREEE (reference sequence). The CDR3 is CASSLAPGDPTDV.

The rearrangement links TRBV5-6 to TRBJ1-3; no reliable D call. The CDR3 has 11 amino acids. The germline V and J ends were trimmed by 0 bases and 10 bases, with 5 bases remaining between them. From germline, CDR1 is SGHDT and CDR2 YYEEEE. The CDR3 protein is CASSLASTIYF. CDR3 sequence (DNA): TGTGCCAGCAGCTTGGCCAGTACCATATATTTT.

The chain carries TRBV11-1 and TRBJ2-5; 7 bases map to TRBD2. With 2 bases clipped from V and 8 bases from J, the junction kept 14 bases outside the gene matches. Germline assignment: CDR1 SGHAT and CDR2 FQDESV (reference sequence). The CDR3 extends over 16 amino acids. Here the CDR3 reads CASSLYRGDGDDTQYF. The CDR3 coding sequence is TGTGCCAGCAGCTTATATCGGGGGGACGGAGATGATACCCAGTACTTC.

The DNA for the CDR3 is TGTGCCAGCAGTGACTCGGGACAGGGGGCCAACGAGCAGTACTTC. This encodes CASSDSGQGANEQYF. The chain links TRBV6-1 to TRBJ2-7; TRBD1 matches 12 bases. The CDR3 contains 15 residues. The junction had 5 bases not matched to a gene; V was cut back by 3 bases and J by 5 bases. CDR1 is MNHNS and CDR2 is SASEGT in the germline V gene.

The rearrangement joins TRBV11-2 to TRBJ2-3; 8 bases match TRBD1. The CDR3 is 15 amino acids. Germline CDR1 and CDR2: SGHAT and FQNNGV. With V trimmed by 1 base and J by 3 bases, 3 bases remained unmatched. CDR3 sequence (DNA): TGTGCCAGCAGCTTAGCGGACAGGGTGACAGATACGCAGTATTTT. Amino acid sequence: CASSLADRVTDTQYF.

This clone was found once. The genes are TRBV30 and TRBJ2-7, with no clear D. Germline values: CDR1 GTSNPN, CDR2 SVGIG (reference sequence). Trimming removed 2 bases from V and 2 bases from J, with 7 bases in between. This CDR3 is built from 12 residues. The CDR3, as DNA: TGTGCCTGGAGTAAACGAGCCTACGAGCAGTACTTC. It translates to CAWSKRAYEQYF.

The chain is built from TRBV7-6 and TRBJ1-1; the D is unclear. Between the trimmed V and J ends, which lost 10 bases and 7 bases, there was a span of 4 bases. CDR1 and CDR2 (germline): SGHVS, FNYEAQ. The CDR3 sequence is 8 residues long. The CDR3 nucleotides read TGTGCCAACTGTGAAGCTTTCTTT. Amino acids: CANCEAFF. Full variable domain (missing parts from reference TRBV7-6 and TRBJ1-1): GAGVSQSPRYKVTKRGQDVALRCDPISGHVSLYWYRQALGQGPEFLTYFNYEAQQDKSGLPNDRFSAERPEGSISTLTIQRTEQRDSAMYRCANCEAFFGQGTRLTVV.

This chain links TRBV11-3 with TRBJ2-5; a weak D match, TRBD2 (6 bases). Trimming removed 2 bases at V and 3 bases at J, with 7 bases between. The CDR3 length is 13 residues. Germline V gene data show CDR1 as SGHNT and CDR2 as YENEEA. CDR3 residues: CASSLREEETQYF. CDR3 nucleotide sequence: TGTGCCAGCAGCTTAAGGGAGGAAGAGACCCAGTACTTC.

The chain carries TRBV7-9 and TRBJ1-5; D remains ambiguous. The V and J ends lost 5 bases and 5 bases respectively, with 10 bases between them. CDR1 is SEHNR and CDR2 is FQNEAQ in the germline V gene (reference sequence). There are 13 residues in the CDR3. CDR3 DNA sequence: TGTGCCAGCAGCCTCTCGTTCGATCAGCCCCAGCATTTT. Its translation is CASSLSFDQPQHF.

The chain joins TRBV30 to TRBJ2-3; 10 nucleotides match TRBD2. The CDR3 runs 16 residues. CDR1 is GTSNPN and CDR2 is SVGIG in the germline V gene (reference sequence). V lost 2 bases, J lost 4 bases, and 9 bases stayed unmatched. The CDR3 DNA reads TGTGCCTGGAGTACCGGGCTAGCGGGGGCGGCAGATACGCAGTATTTT. Translated, it gives CAWSTGLAGAADTQYF.

The V and J genes are TRBV10-3 and TRBJ2-3; D not certain. The ends were cut back, 6 bases at V and 4 bases at J, with 11 bases in the middle. The CDR3 is 13 residues long. The germline V gene encodes CDR1 ENHRY and CDR2 SYGVKD. CDR3 DNA sequence: TGTGCCATCAGGGTTCAGTATGCAGATACGCAGTATTTT. It encodes CAIRVQYADTQYF.

V gene TRBV28 combines with J gene TRBJ2-5; maybe TRBD1 (6 bases). Trimming pared 4 bases from V and 5 bases from J, leaving 20 bases between. This CDR3 is 16 amino acids long. Germline CDR1 reads MDHEN; CDR2 reads SYDVKM. The CDR3 bases are TGTGCCAGCAGTTCCCCGGGGACAAAGGAGCGGGAGACCCAGTACTTC. It specifies CASSSPGTKERETQYF.

The V and J genes are TRBV5-1 and TRBJ1-1; D is perhaps TRBD1 (6 bases). In germline, CDR1 is SGHRS, CDR2 YFSETQ. The CDR3 covers 15 residues. V lost 1 base and J 3 bases, leaving 13 bases between the germline ends. The chain's CDR3 is CASSLSGQLDTEAFF. The CDR3 DNA reads as TGCGCCAGCAGCTTGTCAGGACAGCTTGACACTGAAGCTTTCTTT. Full variable domain (remainder filled in from reference TRBV5-1 and TRBJ1-1): KAGVTQTPRYLIKTRGQQVTLSCSPISGHRSVSWYQQTPGQGLQFLFEYFSETQRNKGNFPGRFSGRQFSNSRSEMNVSTLELGDSALYLCASSLSGQLDTEAFFGQGTRLTVV.

V is TRBV4-1 and J is TRBJ2-2; TRBD1 is a possible D gene (6 bases). The CDR3 consists of 17 residues. The V gene lost 2 bases and the J gene lost 1 base, with 14 bases spanning the gap. The V gene's germline CDR1 is MGHRA and CDR2 YSYEKL. The CDR3 sequence is CASSQTPGTRNTGELFF. The CDR3 nucleotides are TGCGCCAGCAGCCAAACGCCTGGGACAAGGAACACCGGGGAGCTGTTTTTT.

This clone was seen only once. This sequence joins TRBV28 and TRBJ2-3, with D uncertain. Trimming shortened V by 7 bases and J by 10 bases, and 21 bases separated the two germline ends. This CDR3 comprises 14 residues. Germline CDR1 reads MDHEN; CDR2 reads SYDVKM. CDR3 protein: CASTGLVHRSSQYF. In DNA form, the CDR3 reads TGTGCCAGCACAGGTCTGGTTCACAGATCATCGCAGTATTTT.

V and J are TRBV21-1 and TRBJ2-1; the table gives TRBD2 as D, unverified against the DNA. TRBV21-1 represents a pseudogene. This CDR3 has 12 amino acids. CDR3 amino acids: CASGLAANEQFF. The CDR3 coding sequence is TGTGCCAGCGGACTAGCCGCCAATGAGCAGTTCTTC.

This clone was picked up a small number of times. The V gene is TRBV19, the J gene TRBJ2-7; TRBD1 agrees at 7 bases. The V gene end was trimmed by 10 bases and the J gene end by 2 bases; junction bases not matched to a gene: 20. The CDR3 is 17 residues long. Germline lookup yields CDR1 LNHDA and CDR2 SQIVND (reference sequence). CDR3 protein: CATARDRVLGKPYEQYF. The CDR3 nucleotides read TGTGCCACCGCCCGGGACAGAGTATTGGGGAAACCCTACGAGCAGTACTTC.

V usage is TRBV6-6 and J usage is TRBJ2-1; 9 nucleotides match TRBD1. The CDR3 totals 12 residues. V trimming: 6 bases; J trimming: 10 bases; junction bases outside the gene matches: 4. Germline V CDR1 and CDR2: MNHNY, SVGAGI (reference sequence). The CDR3 spells CASRPDRGEQFF. The CDR3 nucleotides are TGTGCCAGCAGGCCGGACAGGGGCGAGCAGTTCTTC.

The chain joins TRBV29-1 to TRBJ2-7, with a tentative D call TRBD2 (6 bases). V dropped 4 bases and J dropped 2 bases, with 9 bases sitting between them. Germline assignment: CDR1 SQVTM and CDR2 ANQGSEA. The CDR3 contains 12 residues. The CDR3 DNA sequence: TGCAGCGTTGGGGACTGGACCTACGAGCAGTACTTC. Translated: CSVGDWTYEQYF.

This clone was seen a single time. The chain joins TRBV5-4 to TRBJ2-1; TRBD2 agrees at 7 bases. The CDR3 contains 14 residues. J was trimmed by 4 bases and V by 3 bases; bases with no gene match: 4. Germline-derived CDR1 and CDR2 are SGHNT and YYREEE (reference sequence). This CDR3 is CASSWGGGYNEQFF. In DNA form, the CDR3 reads TGTGCCAGCAGCTGGGGCGGGGGTTACAATGAGCAGTTCTTC.

The chain links TRBV27 to TRBJ2-2; 7 bases fit TRBD1. This CDR3 is 15 amino acids long. Germline CDR1 reads MNHEY; CDR2 reads SMNVEV (reference sequence). Unmatched junction bases numbered 6, after V lost 5 bases and J lost 3 bases. CDR3 region: CASSRTGSDTGELFF. In DNA form, the CDR3 reads TGTGCCAGCAGTAGGACAGGTTCGGACACCGGGGAGCTGTTTTTT.

The chain carries TRBV30 and TRBJ2-1; TRBD2 matches at 9 bases. Germline assignment: CDR1 GTSNPN and CDR2 SVGIG (reference sequence). Losses at the gene ends were 4 bases for V and 3 bases for J; bases not matched to a gene: 4. This CDR3 contains 14 residues. CDR3 DNA: TGTGCCTGGACCCGGACTAGCGTCTACAATGAGCAGTTCTTC. Protein product: CAWTRTSVYNEQFF.

This chain connects TRBV2 to TRBJ1-3; D not certain. The length of the CDR3 is 13 residues. Germline V CDR1 and CDR2: SNHLY, FYNNEI. The ends were cut back, 9 bases at V and 0 bases at J, with 9 bases in the middle. CDR3 sequence (DNA): TGTGCCAGTAGAACCTTCTCTGGAAACACCATATATTTT. It encodes CASRTFSGNTIYF.

V usage is TRBV28 and J usage is TRBJ1-3; D is unclear. The CDR3 has 13 amino acids. The V end was cut by 6 bases, the J end by 2 bases, with 8 bases between. Per germline, CDR1 MDHEN and CDR2 SYDVKM. The CDR3 region is CASSHGTGNTIYF. The DNA for the CDR3 is TGTGCCAGCAGCCACGGGACTGGAAACACCATATATTTT.